This TCR beta chain was captured by sequencing in a study of blood T cell repertoires in COVID-19. In the study overall: Samples taken during acute and convalescent COVID-19 were collected in the United States, Italy and Spain. T cells, B-cell-depleted T cells, or PBMCs provided the cDNA or gDNA that served as material.

CDR3 length: 16 amino acids. Methods used by the authors: Reference gene primer amplification in the assay estimated nucleated cell counts. The repertoire was sequenced with immunoSEQ multiplex PCR; TCRdb's copy has only in-frame clones and lacks some. That table gives V, J and clone size, and the DNA gave D and trimming. The profile covers roughly 150,000 clones, with approximately 80% appearing a single time and 10% to 15% taken by the ten largest. The sequence derives from a man in his sixties or seventies who had recovered from COVID-19. The material sequenced was peripheral blood. V and J are TRBV1 and TRBJ1-1; TRBD1 was called by the table and not checked on the DNA. TRBV1 is a documented pseudogene. The CDR3 is CTSSSGTAFCFTEAFF. The CDR3 nucleotides read TGCACCAGCAGCTCCGGGACAGCCTTTTGTTTCACTGAAGCTTTCTTT.